This T cell receptor (beta chain) was observed in a study of cytomegalovirus exposure and HLA in healthy donors. About this clone itself: Its antigen remains unidentified. A junction end diverges from the germline sequence, so it may reflect a read error.

The data were produced by immunoSEQ multiplex PCR, yet TCRdb's version contains in-frame clones alone and is incomplete. The sample consists of about 60,000 clones, approximately 96% of them appearing once. Study-level results: The classifier, whose performance was assessed in both the original and validation cohorts, reportedly diagnosed cytomegalovirus status with high specificity and sensitivity.

This TCR derives from a man between 18 and 35 years old in good health and CMV-seronegative. The material sequenced was PBMCs.

CDR3 coding DNA: TGCGCCAGCAGCTTTTTGGCTAGCGGGAGGGCCGAGATCTTC. This gives the protein CASSFLASGRAEIF. The V and J genes are TRBV5-1 and TRBJ2-1; 12 positions agree with TRBD2. CDR1 and CDR2 from the germline V gene are SGHRS and YFSETQ. CDR3 length: 14 residues.